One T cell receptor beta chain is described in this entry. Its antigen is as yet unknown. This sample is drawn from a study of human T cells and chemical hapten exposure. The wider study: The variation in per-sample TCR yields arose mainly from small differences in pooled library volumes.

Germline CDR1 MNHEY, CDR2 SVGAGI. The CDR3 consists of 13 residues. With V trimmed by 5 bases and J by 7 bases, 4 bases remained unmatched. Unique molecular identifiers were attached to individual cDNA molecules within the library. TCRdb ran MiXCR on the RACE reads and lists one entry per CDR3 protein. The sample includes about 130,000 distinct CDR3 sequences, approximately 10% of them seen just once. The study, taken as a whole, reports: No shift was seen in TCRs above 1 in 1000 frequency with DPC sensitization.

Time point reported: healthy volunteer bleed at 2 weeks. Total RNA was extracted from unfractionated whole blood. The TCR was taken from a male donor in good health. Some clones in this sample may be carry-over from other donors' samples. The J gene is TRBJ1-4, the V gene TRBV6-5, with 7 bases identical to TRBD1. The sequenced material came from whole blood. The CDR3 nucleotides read TGTGCCAGCAGTGGCGGACAGGCTGAAAAACTGTTTTTT. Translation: CASSGGQAEKLFF.